This T cell receptor beta chain came from a study of T-cell reconstitution after alpha-beta-depleted transplantation in children. TCRbeta library preparation incorporated unique molecular identifiers. TCRdb re-called the PCR reads with MiXCR, one entry per CDR3 protein. Here the sample spans fewer than 550,000 distinct CDR3 sequences, 11% being singletons. This material consisted of PBMCs from the stem cell graft donor, taken from the stem cell graft. This TCR came from a human donor who donated a stem cell graft to a child with acute myeloid leukemia.

CDR3 coding DNA: TGCAGTGCTAGAGACCCCCTAAGGAGCTACAATGAGCAGTTCTTC. This gives the protein CSARDPLRSYNEQFF. The V gene is TRBV20-1, the J gene TRBJ2-1, with D uncertain. Deletions cut 0 bases from V and 3 bases from J, with 12 bases between. Germline V gives CDR1 DFQATT, CDR2 SNEGSKA (reference sequence). The CDR3 extends over 15 amino acids.